These 5 T cell receptor beta chains originate from one sample sequenced in a study of cytomegalovirus exposure and HLA in healthy donors. Researchers ran the PCR with 60 Vbeta and 13 Jbeta primers. The data were produced by immunoSEQ multiplex PCR, yet TCRdb's version contains in-frame clones alone and is incomplete. Counted here are about 130,000 clones, about 80% occurring once; the ten biggest clones make up 4.8%. Specimen: PBMCs. The receptors derive from a man in his thirties or forties in good health.

The chain combines TRBV5-1 with TRBJ2-3; possibly TRBD1 for D (7 bases). V lost 1 base and J lost 5, with 14 bases in between. Germline CDR1 SGHRS, CDR2 YFSETQ. The CDR3 is 15 residues long. The DNA of the CDR3 is TGCGCCAGCAGCTTGTTGGGCGGGACAGTAGATACGCAGTATTTT. Protein sequence: CASSLLGGTVDTQYF.

This chain uses TRBV5-8 with TRBJ2-1, with 8 bases lining up with TRBD2. The CDR3 extends over 16 amino acids. Germline V gene data show CDR1 as SGHTS and CDR2 as YDEGEE. V trimming: 3 bases; J trimming: 0 bases; junction bases outside the gene matches: 5. CDR3 region: CASSSQSGSSYNEQFF. CDR3 coding DNA: TGTGCCAGCAGCTCACAAAGCGGGAGCTCCTACAATGAGCAGTTCTTC.

The chain employs TRBV14 and TRBJ2-7; TRBD2 agrees at 9 bases. Germline V gives CDR1 SGHDN, CDR2 FVKESK. The V and J ends lost 6 bases and 5 bases, in that order; junction bases with no gene match: 8. The CDR3 consists of 14 residues. Here the CDR3 DNA reads TGTGCCAGCAGGCTCGCGGGAGGGCCGCACGAGCAGTACTTC. Protein sequence: CASRLAGGPHEQYF.

The V and J genes are TRBV18 and TRBJ2-7; maybe TRBD1 (6 bases). V lost 3 bases and J lost 5, with 20 bases in between. Germline V gives CDR1 KGHSH, CDR2 LQKENI. The CDR3 extends over 16 amino acids. This CDR3 reads CASSPGAGTRGNEQYF. CDR3 coding DNA: TGTGCCAGCTCACCCGGAGCCGGGACAAGGGGAAACGAGCAGTACTTC.

The V and J genes are TRBV7-9 and TRBJ1-4; TRBD1 aligns across 9 bases. The germline CDR1 and CDR2 sequences are SEHNR and FQNEAQ (reference sequence). The J segment lost 4 bases and the V segment lost 5 bases, leaving 5 bases of the junction unmatched. There are 15 residues in the CDR3. The CDR3 region is CASSARTGVNEKLFF. DNA of the CDR3: TGTGCCAGCAGCGCCCGGACAGGGGTTAATGAAAAACTGTTTTTT. The full variable domain, completed using reference TRBV7-9 and TRBJ1-4, is DTGVSQNPRHKITKRGQNVTFRCDPISEHNRLYWYRQTLGQGPEFLTYFQNEAQLEKSRLLSDRFSAERPKGSFSTLEIQRTEQGDSAMYLCASSARTGVNEKLFFGSGTQLSVL.